One and the same sample provided the 20 T cell receptor beta chains below, sequenced in a study of post-analysis software for immune sequencing data. These receptors have no known antigen. Incorporated into the TCR beta cDNA libraries were unique molecular identifiers, which served to reduce PCR and sequencing biases. One entry per CDR3 protein results from TCRdb running MiXCR on the PCR reads. The data show 650,000 to 850,000 distinct CDR3 sequences, 53% seen once. Study-wide results and limits: Five or six TRBV segments were more frequent in patients than controls; TRBV5-6, TRBV5-1 and TRBV20-1 belonged to this group.

Specimen: blood. The receptors were gathered from a girl aged 5-17 years with multiple sclerosis.

This CDR3 is CASSPSRQGGNEQFF. DNA of the CDR3: TGTGCCAGCAGCCCATCCAGACAGGGGGGTAATGAGCAGTTCTTC. The J gene is TRBJ2-1, the V gene TRBV7-3, with 9 bases identical to TRBD1. Germline V gene data show CDR1 as SGHTA and CDR2 as FQGTGA. V lost 5 bases to trimming and J lost 7 bases; unmatched junction nucleotides: 9. The CDR3 covers 15 residues.

The chain employs TRBV9 and TRBJ2-1, with 11 bases fitting TRBD2. CDR1 is SGDLS, CDR2 YYNGEE, per germline. This CDR3 has 16 residues. Germline trimming cut 2 bases from V and 2 bases from J; bases unmatched to any gene: 3. CDR3 residues: CASSVPLAGAYNEQFF. The CDR3 DNA reads as TGTGCCAGCAGCGTCCCACTAGCGGGGGCCTACAATGAGCAGTTCTTC.

V usage is TRBV20-1 and J usage is TRBJ1-1; unclear D gene. This CDR3 has 13 amino acids. Germline V gives CDR1 DFQATT, CDR2 SNEGSKA (reference sequence). The V end lost 5 bases, the J end lost 6 bases, and 16 bases lay between the germline ends. The CDR3 nucleotides are TGCAGTGCTTCTTTGGACTTGGCTGCTGAAGCTTTCTTT. Translation gives CSASLDLAAEAFF.

V usage is TRBV7-3 and J usage is TRBJ1-1; D call uncertain. Germline CDR1 SGHTA, CDR2 FQGTGA. This CDR3 contains 15 residues. V was shortened by 5 bases and J by 2 bases, with 15 bases between the two germline ends. The CDR3 nucleotides are TGTGCCAGCAGCCGGGAGGGCAGTTTTAACACTGAAGCTTTCTTT. Encoded protein: CASSREGSFNTEAFF.

This clonotype was seen a few times. This chain links TRBV7-9 with TRBJ2-1; D is perhaps TRBD2 (5 bases). Germline CDR1 is SEHNR and CDR2 is FQNEAQ (reference sequence). CDR3 length equals 12 residues. V lost 9 bases and J lost 4, with 10 bases in between. The DNA of the CDR3 is TGTGCCAGTAGCGAGGGTTACAATGAGCAGTTCTTC. Translated: CASSEGYNEQFF.

This clonotype was observed a few times. This sequence joins TRBV7-6 and TRBJ2-5; 9 bases map to TRBD1. The J call may be incorrect, as the DNA end agrees better with TRBJ2-7. The CDR3 length is 15 residues. Germline V gene sequence: CDR1 SGHVS, CDR2 FNYEAQ. CDR3: CASSRWGDRDYEQYF. CDR3 nucleotide sequence: TGTGCCAGCAGCCGGTGGGGGGACAGGGATTACGAGCAGTACTTC.

In its sample, this clonotype was seen a few times. This sequence joins TRBV15 and TRBJ2-3; a possible D gene is TRBD1 (6 bases). V lost 5 bases and J 4 bases, leaving 13 bases between the germline ends. Germline CDR1 reads LNHNV; CDR2 reads YYDKDF (reference sequence). The CDR3 length is 14 residues. CDR3 in amino acids: CATSRRTAADTQYF. CDR3 nucleotides: TGTGCCACCAGCCGACGGACAGCGGCAGATACGCAGTATTTT.

V is TRBV7-2 and J is TRBJ2-5; D gene unclear. Near its end, the DNA agrees better with TRBJ2-7, so the J call may be wrong. The CDR3 is 16 residues long. Germline V gene lookup returns CDR1 SGHTA and CDR2 FQGNSA. This CDR3 reads CASSLAHVADSYEQYF. The CDR3 DNA is TGTGCCAGCAGCTTAGCGCATGTGGCGGATTCCTACGAGCAGTACTTC.

This clonotype was found many times. This chain joins TRBV7-2 and TRBJ2-1; either TRBD1 or TRBD2 may fit D (5 bases each). Per germline, CDR1 SGHTA and CDR2 FQGNSA. V lost 1 base and J 7 bases, leaving 8 bases between the germline ends. The CDR3 is 13 residues long. The CDR3 DNA reads TGTGCCAGCAGCTTAGTCTGGGGGAATGAGCAGTTCTTC. This codes for CASSLVWGNEQFF.

The chain couples TRBV29-1 to TRBJ2-1, with a tentative D call TRBD2 (6 bases). Germline V gene lookup returns CDR1 SQVTM and CDR2 ANQGSEA. CDR3 length: 10 residues. V lost 8 bases and J 8 bases, leaving 10 bases between the germline ends. The CDR3 is CSTSGHEQFF. The CDR3 DNA reads as TGCAGCACGAGCGGGCATGAGCAGTTCTTC.

V is TRBV4-1 and J is TRBJ1-1; 7 bases are shared with TRBD1. The germline V gene has CDR1 MGHRA and CDR2 YSYEKL. The trim removed 0 bases at V and 5 bases at J, leaving 6 bases unmatched. The CDR3 extends over 15 amino acids. CDR3 residues: CASSQDGQGVTEAFF. The DNA for the CDR3 is TGCGCCAGCAGCCAAGACGGGCAGGGGGTAACTGAAGCTTTCTTT.

The chain carries TRBV20-1 and TRBJ1-2, with D tentatively TRBD1 (6 bases). Germline V gives CDR1 DFQATT, CDR2 SNEGSKA (reference sequence). Trimming removed 4 bases at V and 5 bases at J, with 14 bases between. The CDR3 spans 13 residues. The CDR3 DNA is TGCAGTGCTAACCTACAGGGAGAGTATGGCTACACCTTC. Translated: CSANLQGEYGYTF.

The table lists this clonotype with a few counts. The rearrangement joins TRBV10-3 to TRBJ2-6, with 9 bases lining up with TRBD1. There are 17 residues in the CDR3. J gave up 1 base and V 4 bases, and 5 bases lay outside the gene matches. Germline V CDR1 and CDR2: ENHRY, SYGVKD. CDR3 in DNA: TGTGCCATCAGTGCCGGGACAGGGTCTTCTGGGGCCAACGTCCTGACTTTC. Its translation: CAISAGTGSSGANVLTF.

The rearrangement uses TRBV4-1 and TRBJ2-5; 9 bases line up with TRBD2. The CDR3 runs to 16 residues. From germline, CDR1 is MGHRA and CDR2 YSYEKL. With V trimmed by 4 bases and J by 0 bases, 6 bases remained unmatched. CDR3: CASSLTAGGDQETQYF. CDR3 in DNA: TGCGCCAGCAGCCTTACAGCGGGGGGAGACCAAGAGACCCAGTACTTC.

The J gene is TRBJ2-6, the V gene TRBV27; 10 bases match TRBD2. The V and J ends lost 0 bases and 0 bases, in that order; junction bases with no gene match: 5. Germline assignment: CDR1 MNHEY and CDR2 SMNVEV (reference sequence). The CDR3 has 19 residues. The chain's CDR3 is CASSLSSLAGYSGANVLTF. In DNA, the CDR3 is TGTGCCAGCAGTTTATCCTCACTAGCGGGGTACTCTGGGGCCAACGTCCTGACTTTC.

The V gene is TRBV4-1, the J gene TRBJ2-1, with no clear D. From germline, CDR1 is MGHRA and CDR2 YSYEKL. The CDR3 sequence is 13 residues long. V shed 0 bases and J shed 10 bases, with 10 bases lying between them. The CDR3, as DNA: TGCGCCAGCAGCCAAGACGGGTTTCTCGAGCAGTTCTTC. Its translation is CASSQDGFLEQFF.

This clonotype was counted only a few times. The J gene is TRBJ2-5, the V gene TRBV27; TRBD2 agrees at 10 bases. Trimming cost V 3 bases and J 12 bases; bases outside gene matches: 10. The CDR3 spans 14 residues. Germline V gives CDR1 MNHEY, CDR2 SMNVEV (reference sequence). CDR3 sequence: CASSLGPGTSDKYF. CDR3 sequence (DNA): TGTGCCAGCAGTTTGGGTCCCGGGACTAGCGATAAGTACTTC.

V and J are TRBV15 and TRBJ2-1; D gene uncertain. Trimming stripped 0 bases from V and 12 bases from J, with 9 bases between. Per germline, CDR1 LNHNV and CDR2 YYDKDF (reference sequence). The CDR3 totals 12 residues. CDR3 sequence reads: CATSRDFEVQFF. The CDR3 DNA sequence: TGTGCCACCAGCAGAGATTTTGAAGTGCAGTTCTTC.

The chain carries TRBV5-1 and TRBJ2-1; 7 bases map to TRBD1. Germline CDR1 reads SGHRS; CDR2 reads YFSETQ. Unmatched junction bases numbered 12, after V lost 1 base and J lost 8 bases. The CDR3 has 16 residues. The CDR3 DNA reads as TGCGCCAGCAGCTTGAGGGACAGACATTCAATCGATGAGCAGTTCTTC. It yields the protein CASSLRDRHSIDEQFF.

This clonotype showed up just a few times. The CDR3 DNA follows: TGTGCCAGCACAGCGGAGCTGGGACGGCGGACTTACGAGCAGTACTTC. This gives the protein CASTAELGRRTYEQYF. The chain couples TRBV6-5 to TRBJ2-7; D may match TRBD1 or TRBD2 (5 bases each). Trimming cost V 7 bases and J 4 bases, with 23 bases left between them. Germline values: CDR1 MNHEY, CDR2 SVGAGI. The CDR3 is 16 amino acids.